These 21 T cell receptor beta chains share one sample of origin, sequenced in a study of OX40 agonist ivuxolimab in advanced cancers. Library generation was performed with the immunoSEQ multiplex PCR assay. In its TCRdb copy, this immuneACCESS table keeps in-frame sequences only and misses some clones. Where compared with another copy, unresolved V genes explain less than half of these, and the others have no known cause. This sample lists tens of thousands of clones; around 90% were detected once. Of the sample, roughly 9.8% is held by the ten largest clones. This specimen consisted of CD4+ or CD8+ T cells sorted from blood, obtained in a trial of the OX40 agonist ivuxolimab. The origin of the receptors is an adult with an advanced solid tumor such as melanoma, head and neck, liver or kidney cancer.

The chain uses TRBV18 and TRBJ2-7; perhaps TRBD1 as D (6 bases). This CDR3 is 14 amino acids long. V lost 5 bases and J 5 bases, leaving 16 bases between the germline ends. Germline loops: CDR1 KGHSH, CDR2 LQKENI. The CDR3 DNA reads as TGTGCCAGCTCATCAAAAAACAGGGCCCACGAGCAGTACTTC. Translated: CASSSKNRAHEQYF.

The V call is TRBV6-5, the J call TRBJ1-5; D call uncertain. Per the germline V gene, CDR1 is MNHEY and CDR2 is SVGAGI. The V end was cut by 6 bases, the J end by 4 bases, with 13 bases between. This CDR3 is built from 14 residues. The CDR3 coding sequence is TGTGCCAGCAGCCCCGGGCGGGTGAATCAGCCCCAGCATTTT. Protein product: CASSPGRVNQPQHF.

This clone was detected only once. The rearrangement uses TRBV9 and TRBJ1-3; D uncertain. There are 11 residues in the CDR3. V was pared by 3 bases and J by 6 bases, with 4 bases between. In germline, CDR1 is SGDLS, CDR2 YYNGEE. The CDR3 loop is CASSAQNTIYF. CDR3 DNA sequence: TGTGCCAGCAGCGCCCAAAACACCATATATTTT. Based on the CDR3 plus reference TRBV9 and TRBJ1-3, the full variable domain is DSGVTQTPKHLITATGQRVTLRCSPRSGDLSVYWYQQSLDQGLQFLIQYYNGEERAKGNILERFSAQQFPDLHSELNLSSLELGDSALYFCASSAQNTIYFGEGSWLTVV.

J is TRBJ1-1 and V is TRBV19; TRBD1 matches 10 bases. V lost 3 bases, J lost 4 bases, and 8 bases stayed unmatched. CDR3 length: 16 residues. Germline V CDR1 and CDR2: LNHDA, SQIVND (reference sequence). The CDR3 loop reads CASSIRDRGRGTEAFF. The CDR3 DNA follows: TGTGCCAGTAGTATCCGGGACAGGGGCCGGGGCACTGAAGCTTTCTTT.

The V gene is TRBV9, the J gene TRBJ2-7; no clear D gene. CDR1 is SGDLS and CDR2 is YYNGEE in the germline V gene. V gave up 2 bases and J gave up 0 bases, with 12 bases separating them. The CDR3 runs 15 residues. CDR3 amino acids: CASSVSTSSSYEQYF. DNA of the CDR3: TGTGCCAGCAGCGTGTCGACATCGAGCTCCTACGAGCAGTACTTC.

By sample fraction, this clone is medium-sized. V and J are TRBV11-2 and TRBJ2-7, with 14 nucleotides matching TRBD2. V lost 2 bases, J lost 6 bases, and 15 bases stayed unmatched. Per the germline V gene, CDR1 is SGHAT and CDR2 is FQNNGV. The CDR3 is 19 amino acids. CDR3 residues: CASSLRLGGGTSGSIEQYF. CDR3 bases: TGTGCCAGCAGCTTAAGATTAGGGGGAGGGACTAGCGGGAGTATCGAGCAGTACTTC.

V gene TRBV19 combines with J gene TRBJ1-5; D is perhaps TRBD1 (5 bases). The CDR3 extends over 14 amino acids. The V end lost 10 bases, the J end lost 2 bases, and 15 bases lay between the germline ends. CDR1 is LNHDA, CDR2 SQIVND, per germline (reference sequence). CDR3 loop: CATSFGAGNQPQHF. The CDR3 DNA reads TGTGCCACTTCTTTCGGGGCAGGCAATCAGCCCCAGCATTTT.

The CDR3 coding sequence is TGTGCCAGTAGTATAGATCCGGGCGCCTCCTATAATTCACCCCTCCACTTT. This codes for CASSIDPGASYNSPLHF. V is TRBV19 and J is TRBJ1-6, with unresolved D. V shed 0 bases and J shed 0 bases, with 9 bases lying between them. The V gene's germline CDR1 is LNHDA and CDR2 SQIVND (reference sequence). The length of the CDR3 is 17 residues. Full variable domain (rest looked up from reference TRBV19 and TRBJ1-6): DGGITQSPKYLFRKEGQNVTLSCEQNLNHDAMYWYRQDPGQGLRLIYYSQIVNDFQKGDIAEGYSVSREKKESFPLTVTSAQKNPTAFYLCASSIDPGASYNSPLHFGNGTRLTVT.

The V call is TRBV11-2, the J call TRBJ2-7; D may be TRBD1 (5 bases). The CDR3 is 14 amino acids. Germline-derived CDR1 and CDR2 are SGHAT and FQNNGV. V lost 5 bases, J lost 3 bases, and 14 bases lay in between. The CDR3: CASSVTVINYEQYF. The CDR3 DNA follows: TGTGCCAGCAGCGTGACAGTGATCAACTACGAGCAGTACTTC.

DNA of the CDR3: TGTGCCAGCAGCCGGAGTCCCCTCTACGAGCAGTACTTC. It specifies CASSRSPLYEQYF. V usage is TRBV7-9 and J usage is TRBJ2-7; no clear D. The length of the CDR3 is 13 residues. Germline V gene lookup returns CDR1 SEHNR and CDR2 FQNEAQ (reference sequence). The V end was cut by 5 bases, the J end by 3 bases, with 11 bases between.

V and J are TRBV30 and TRBJ1-2, with a weak D call TRBD1 (5 bases). CDR1 is GTSNPN and CDR2 is SVGIG in the germline V gene (reference sequence). The V and J ends lost 2 bases and 4 bases respectively, with 14 bases between them. The length of the CDR3 is 14 residues. As DNA, the CDR3 is TGTGCCTGGAGTTGGGGGGATTCTGCCTATGGCTACACCTTC. This gives the protein CAWSWGDSAYGYTF.

This clone was observed once. The V gene is TRBV10-3, the J gene TRBJ1-2; D call uncertain. CDR1 ENHRY and CDR2 SYGVKD come from the germline V gene. This CDR3 comprises 15 residues. Trimming took off 10 bases at V and 0 bases at J, with 18 bases between the two ends. CDR3 sequence reads: CANYGPPESNYGYTF. In DNA form, the CDR3 reads TGTGCCAACTATGGCCCCCCGGAGTCTAACTATGGCTACACCTTC.

This chain joins TRBV7-9 and TRBJ2-7; D is unresolved. The CDR3 covers 17 residues. V was shortened by 5 bases and J by 0 bases, with 20 bases between the two germline ends. Germline V gene lookup returns CDR1 SEHNR and CDR2 FQNEAQ (reference sequence). The CDR3 loop is CASSPVKLGSDSYEQYF. DNA for the CDR3: TGTGCCAGCAGCCCGGTCAAGCTGGGGTCAGACTCCTACGAGCAGTACTTC.

The chain has TRBV23-1 and TRBJ1-3, with TRBD1 matching over 12 bases. TRBV23-1 has ORF status, its function being uncertain. This CDR3 region has 17 residues. J gave up 3 bases and V 5 bases, and 8 bases lay outside the gene matches. CDR3 sequence: CASSNGDRGRGGNTIYF. CDR3 nucleotide sequence: TGCGCCAGCAGTAATGGGGACAGGGGGCGGGGTGGAAACACCATATATTTT.

The CDR3 nucleotides read TGTGCCAGCTCACAAATCTCAGGGGCCTGGAACACTGAAGCTTTCTTT. Its translation is CASSQISGAWNTEAFF. V gene TRBV18 combines with J gene TRBJ1-1, with D maybe TRBD1 (6 bases). The CDR3 is made up of 16 amino acids. Germline loops: CDR1 KGHSH, CDR2 LQKENI. Between the trimmed V and J ends, which lost 4 bases and 1 base, there was a span of 16 bases.

The chain recombines TRBV6-5 with TRBJ1-3; D is unclear. This CDR3 is built from 15 residues. The germline gives CDR1 MNHEY, CDR2 SVGAGI. V was pared by 2 bases and J by 0 bases, with 8 bases between. CDR3 sequence reads: CASSYDPSSGNTIYF. The CDR3 DNA reads TGTGCCAGCAGTTACGATCCGTCCTCTGGAAACACCATATATTTT.

The V and J genes are TRBV4-1 and TRBJ1-4, with a weak D call TRBD1 (5 bases). Germline V CDR1 and CDR2: MGHRA, YSYEKL. This CDR3 is 15 amino acids long. Trimming removed 0 bases at V and 8 bases at J, with 13 bases between. CDR3 in amino acids: CASSQDEGTEEKLFF. DNA of the CDR3: TGCGCCAGCAGCCAAGACGAGGGGACGGAAGAAAAACTGTTTTTT.

In this sample, this clone turned up once. The chain uses TRBV10-3 and TRBJ2-3; either TRBD1 or TRBD2 may supply D (5 bases each). Deletions cut 4 bases from V and 0 bases from J, with 26 bases between. Germline V CDR1 and CDR2: ENHRY, SYGVKD. The CDR3 has 20 amino acids. In DNA form, the CDR3 reads TGTGCCATCAGTGTGTTGATCTGGGACCGGGTGCACCCTAGCACAGATACGCAGTATTTT. Protein sequence: CAISVLIWDRVHPSTDTQYF.

V gene TRBV29-1 combines with J gene TRBJ2-7; 10 bases are a match to TRBD2. Germline V gene sequence: CDR1 SQVTM, CDR2 ANQGSEA. With V trimmed by 1 base and J by 0 bases, 15 bases remained unmatched. CDR3 size: 19 residues. For the CDR3, the DNA is TGCAGCGTTGAAGCTAGGGGGAGTAGCGGGAGGCCAAGCTCCTACGAGCAGTACTTC. This codes for CSVEARGSSGRPSSYEQYF.

The chain combines TRBV27 with TRBJ2-3; D is unresolved. CDR3 length: 14 residues. Trimming took 4 bases from V and 6 from J, leaving 14 bases between them. CDR1 and CDR2 from the germline V gene are MNHEY and SMNVEV (reference sequence). CDR3 in DNA: TGTGCCAGCAGTTACTCACCTAGTGCGGATACGCAGTATTTT. It translates to CASSYSPSADTQYF.

In this sample, this clone turned up once. V usage is TRBV6-1 and J usage is TRBJ1-1; possible D gene TRBD1, 5 bases. There are 13 residues in the CDR3. Germline CDR1 reads MNHNS; CDR2 reads SASEGT. V was clipped by 10 bases and J by 4 bases, with 16 bases between them. The CDR3 is CATLGGLVTEAFF. In DNA, the CDR3 is TGTGCCACCTTGGGGGGGTTGGTCACTGAAGCTTTCTTT.